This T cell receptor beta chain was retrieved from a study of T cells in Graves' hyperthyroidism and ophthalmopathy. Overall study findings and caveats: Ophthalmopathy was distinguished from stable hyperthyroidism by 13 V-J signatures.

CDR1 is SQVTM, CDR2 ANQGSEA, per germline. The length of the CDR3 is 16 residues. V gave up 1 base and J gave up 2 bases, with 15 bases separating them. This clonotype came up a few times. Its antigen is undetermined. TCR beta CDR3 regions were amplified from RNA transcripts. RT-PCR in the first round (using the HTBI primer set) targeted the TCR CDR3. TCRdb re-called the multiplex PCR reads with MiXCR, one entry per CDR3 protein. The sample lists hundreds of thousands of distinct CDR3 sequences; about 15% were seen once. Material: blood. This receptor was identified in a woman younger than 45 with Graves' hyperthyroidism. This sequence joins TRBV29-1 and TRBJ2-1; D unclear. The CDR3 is CSVEASQVWAYNEQFF. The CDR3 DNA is TGCAGCGTTGAAGCCTCCCAGGTATGGGCCTACAATGAGCAGTTCTTC.